Listed here are 10 T cell receptor beta chains from one sample, sequenced in a study of blood T cell repertoires in COVID-19. The table came from immunoSEQ multiplex PCR; TCRdb's copy has only in-frame clones and leaves some out. Found here are 150,000 to 200,000 clones, approximately 79% of them singletons; the top ten hold less than 3%. Sequencing used peripheral blood. These receptors originate from a woman aged 80 or over with acute or convalescent COVID-19.

This chain uses TRBV29-1 with TRBJ2-5; TRBD1 matches 9 bases. J was trimmed by 7 bases and V by 6 bases; bases with no gene match: 15. Germline lookup yields CDR1 SQVTM and CDR2 ANQGSEA. The CDR3 contains 15 residues. The CDR3 sequence: CSVNRGRVPGGTQYF. The DNA for the CDR3 is TGCAGCGTCAACAGGGGGCGCGTCCCTGGTGGGACCCAGTACTTC.

The J gene is TRBJ1-3, the V gene TRBV7-2; possible D gene TRBD1, 6 bases. V was clipped by 3 bases and J by 0 bases, with 15 bases between them. Germline CDR1 is SGHTA and CDR2 is FQGNSA. The CDR3 runs 17 residues. CDR3 region: CASSFGWTASSGNTIYF. CDR3 nucleotide sequence: TGTGCCAGCAGCTTCGGCTGGACAGCTAGCTCTGGAAACACCATATATTTT.

This clone was recorded a few times. The rearrangement uses TRBV11-2 and TRBJ2-5, with D uncertain. Trimming removed 3 bases from V and 1 base from J, with 6 bases in between. The germline CDR1 and CDR2 sequences are SGHAT and FQNNGV. This CDR3 spans 13 amino acids. CDR3 residues: CASSFAVQETQYF. For the CDR3, the DNA is TGTGCCAGCAGCTTCGCGGTCCAAGAGACCCAGTACTTC. Drawing the rest from reference TRBV11-2 and TRBJ2-5, the complete variable domain is EAGVAQSPRYKIIEKRQSVAFWCNPISGHATLYWYQQILGQGPKLLIQFQNNGVVDDSQLPKDRFSAERLKGVDSTLKIQPAKLEDSAVYLCASSFAVQETQYFGPGTRLLVL.

The chain recombines TRBV28 with TRBJ1-1, with 7 bases matching TRBD1. The ends lost 5 bases at V and 2 bases at J; junction bases unmatched: 8. The CDR3 runs to 15 residues. CDR1 and CDR2 (germline): MDHEN, SYDVKM. Here the CDR3 DNA reads TGTGCCAGCAGTCTCCCCGGGACAGTCAACACTGAAGCTTTCTTT. As protein: CASSLPGTVNTEAFF.

The V gene is TRBV27, the J gene TRBJ1-1; 7 bases agree with TRBD1. Unmatched junction bases numbered 14, after V lost 5 bases and J lost 5 bases. The CDR3 sequence is 16 residues long. CDR1 MNHEY and CDR2 SMNVEV come from the germline V gene (reference sequence). The DNA of the CDR3 is TGTGCCAGCAGTCCCTACCAACAGGGGATGGGTACTGAAGCTTTCTTT. Protein product: CASSPYQQGMGTEAFF.

The rearrangement joins TRBV12-5 to TRBJ2-5; D is perhaps TRBD2 (6 bases). Germline loops: CDR1 LGHNT, CDR2 FRNRAP. The V gene lost 1 base and the J gene lost 7 bases, with 10 bases spanning the gap. This CDR3 has 13 residues. The CDR3 spells CASGLDPGGTQYF. The CDR3 nucleotides read TGTGCTAGTGGTTTGGACCCCGGGGGGACCCAGTACTTC.

The chain is built from TRBV2 and TRBJ1-6, with 10 bases matching TRBD1. Trimming took 5 bases from V and 5 from J; bases not matched to a gene: 6. The CDR3 spans 16 residues. Germline V lookup: CDR1 SNHLY, CDR2 FYNNEI. CDR3 region: CASSTPGTGDNSPLHF. The CDR3 DNA reads as TGTGCCAGCAGTACCCCCGGGACAGGGGATAATTCACCCCTCCACTTT.

There are a few counts of this clone. The chain has TRBV4-2 and TRBJ2-5; D not certain. The germline V gene has CDR1 LGHNA and CDR2 YNFKEQ. Trimming took 3 bases from V and 5 from J, leaving 13 bases between them. The CDR3 totals 14 residues. CDR3 region: CASSQSTFSETQYF. The CDR3 DNA reads TGTGCCAGCAGCCAGAGCACCTTTTCGGAGACCCAGTACTTC.

In its sample, this clone was seen once. This sequence joins TRBV11-2 and TRBJ1-3, with D uncertain. CDR3 size: 13 residues. V was clipped by 4 bases and J by 4 bases, with 8 bases between them. Germline loops: CDR1 SGHAT, CDR2 FQNNGV. The CDR3 coding sequence is TGTGCCAGCAGCTCCTTACAGGGAAACACCATATATTTT. This codes for CASSSLQGNTIYF.

V gene TRBV6-2 or TRBV6-3 combines with J gene TRBJ2-7; 14 nucleotides agree with TRBD2. The V gene's germline CDR1 is MNHEY and CDR2 SVGEGT. This CDR3 region has 17 residues. The junction had 8 bases not matched to a gene; V was cut back by 4 bases and J by 3 bases. The CDR3 sequence is CASSSTPGLAGGYEQYF. The CDR3 region has the DNA TGTGCCAGCAGTTCGACCCCTGGACTAGCGGGAGGCTACGAGCAGTACTTC.